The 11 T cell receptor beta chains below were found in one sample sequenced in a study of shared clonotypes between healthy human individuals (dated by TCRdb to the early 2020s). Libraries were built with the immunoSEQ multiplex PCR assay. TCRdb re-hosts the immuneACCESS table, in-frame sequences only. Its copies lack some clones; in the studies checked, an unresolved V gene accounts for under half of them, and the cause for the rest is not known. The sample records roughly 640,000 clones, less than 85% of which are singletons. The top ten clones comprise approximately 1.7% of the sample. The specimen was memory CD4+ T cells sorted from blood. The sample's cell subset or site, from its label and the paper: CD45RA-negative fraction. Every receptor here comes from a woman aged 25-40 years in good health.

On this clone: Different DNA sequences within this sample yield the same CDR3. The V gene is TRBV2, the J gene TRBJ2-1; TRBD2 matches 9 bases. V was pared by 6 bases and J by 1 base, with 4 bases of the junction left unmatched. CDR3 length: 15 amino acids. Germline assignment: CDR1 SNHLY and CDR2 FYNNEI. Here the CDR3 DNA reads TGTGCCAGCAGCGGTAGCGGGAGTTCCTACAATGAGCAGTTCTTC. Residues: CASSGSGSSYNEQFF.

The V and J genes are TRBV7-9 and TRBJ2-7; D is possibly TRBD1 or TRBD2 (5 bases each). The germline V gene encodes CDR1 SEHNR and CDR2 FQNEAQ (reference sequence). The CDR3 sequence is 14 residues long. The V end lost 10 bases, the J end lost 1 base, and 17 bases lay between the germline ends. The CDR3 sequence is CAINRDRNSYEQYF. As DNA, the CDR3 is TGTGCCATAAACCGGGACCGAAATTCCTACGAGCAGTACTTC.

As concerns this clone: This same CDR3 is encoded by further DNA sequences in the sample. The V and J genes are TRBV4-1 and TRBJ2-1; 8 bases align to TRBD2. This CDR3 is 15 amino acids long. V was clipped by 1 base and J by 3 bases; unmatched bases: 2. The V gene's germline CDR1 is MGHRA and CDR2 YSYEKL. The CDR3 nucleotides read TGCGCCAGCAGCCAAGCAAGCGGGAGCTACAATGAGCAGTTCTTC. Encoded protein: CASSQASGSYNEQFF.

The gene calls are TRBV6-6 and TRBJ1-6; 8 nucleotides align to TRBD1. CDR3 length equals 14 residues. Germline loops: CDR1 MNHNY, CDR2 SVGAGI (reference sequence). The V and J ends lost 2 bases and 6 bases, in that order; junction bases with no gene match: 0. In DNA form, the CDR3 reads TGTGCCAGCAGTTACGGACAGGGTAATTCACCCCTCCACTTT. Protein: CASSYGQGNSPLHF.

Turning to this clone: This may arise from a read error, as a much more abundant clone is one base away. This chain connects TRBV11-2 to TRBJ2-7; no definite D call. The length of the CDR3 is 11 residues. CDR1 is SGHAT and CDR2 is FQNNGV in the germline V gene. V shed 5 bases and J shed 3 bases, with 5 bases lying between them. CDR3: CASSPLYEQYF. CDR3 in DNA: TGTGCCAGCAGCCCCCTCTACGAGCAGTACTTC.

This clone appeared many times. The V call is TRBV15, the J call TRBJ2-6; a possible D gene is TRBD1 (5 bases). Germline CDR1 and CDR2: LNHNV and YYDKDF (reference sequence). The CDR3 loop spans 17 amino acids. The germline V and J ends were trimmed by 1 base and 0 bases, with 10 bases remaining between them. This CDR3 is CATSRGRGISGANVLTF. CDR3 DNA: TGTGCCACCAGCAGAGGAAGGGGTATCTCTGGGGCCAACGTCCTGACTTTC.

The CDR3 spells CASTGPQETQYF. The CDR3 DNA sequence: TGCGCCAGCACCGGACCCCAAGAGACCCAGTACTTC. The chain uses TRBV5-1 and TRBJ2-5, with D uncertain. Germline V gene sequence: CDR1 SGHRS, CDR2 YFSETQ. The CDR3 spans 12 residues. V dropped 6 bases and J dropped 1 base, with 7 bases sitting between them. The full variable domain, rest sourced from reference TRBV5-1 and TRBJ2-5, is KAGVTQTPRYLIKTRGQQVTLSCSPISGHRSVSWYQQTPGQGLQFLFEYFSETQRNKGNFPGRFSGRQFSNSRSEMNVSTLELGDSALYLCASTGPQETQYFGPGTRLLVL.

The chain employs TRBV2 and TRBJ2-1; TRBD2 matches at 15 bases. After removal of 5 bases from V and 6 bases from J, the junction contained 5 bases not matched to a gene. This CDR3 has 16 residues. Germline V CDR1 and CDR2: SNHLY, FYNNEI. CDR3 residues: CASSWTSGRASNEQFF. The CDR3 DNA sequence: TGTGCCAGCAGTTGGACTAGCGGGAGGGCCTCCAATGAGCAGTTCTTC.

This CDR3 is CASISRVREQFF. The DNA for the CDR3 is TGTGCCAGCATAAGTAGAGTCCGTGAGCAGTTCTTC. This rearrangement joins TRBV2 to TRBJ2-1, with D hard to call. Per the germline V gene, CDR1 is SNHLY and CDR2 is FYNNEI. Deletions cut 7 bases from V and 9 bases from J, with 13 bases between. CDR3 length: 12 amino acids.

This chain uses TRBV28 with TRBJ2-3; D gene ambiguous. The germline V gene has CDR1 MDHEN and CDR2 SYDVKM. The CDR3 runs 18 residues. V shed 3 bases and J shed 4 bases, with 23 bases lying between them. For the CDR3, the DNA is TGTGCCAGCAGTTTCATCGTCAGCTCAGCGCAAGTGTCAGATACGCAGTATTTT. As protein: CASSFIVSSAQVSDTQYF. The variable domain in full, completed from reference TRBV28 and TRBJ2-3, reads DVKVTQSSRYLVKRTGEKVFLECVQDMDHENMFWYRQDPGLGLRLIYFSYDVKMKEKGDIPEGYSVSREKKERFSLILESASTNQTSMYLCASSFIVSSAQVSDTQYFGPGTRLTVL.

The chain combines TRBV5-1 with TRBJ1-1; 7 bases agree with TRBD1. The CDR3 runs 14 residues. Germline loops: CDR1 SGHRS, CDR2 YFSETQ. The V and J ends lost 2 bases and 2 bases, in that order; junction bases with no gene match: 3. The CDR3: CASSFQGDNTEAFF. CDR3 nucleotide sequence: TGCGCCAGCAGCTTCCAGGGGGATAACACTGAAGCTTTCTTT.